The 17 T cell receptor beta chains below were found in one sample sequenced in a study of regulatory T cells in long-lasting Graves disease. Construction of the TCR beta libraries employed iRepertoire HTBI primers in conjunction with Arm-PCR of CDR3 regions. TCRdb reprocessed the multiplex PCR reads with MiXCR, giving one entry per CDR3 protein. Among roughly 420,000 distinct CDR3 sequences listed, about 17% were seen once. Time point described: newly diagnosed GD, antithyroid drugs for less than 3 months. After RNA was extracted from PBMCs, the TCR library was made from it. This same sample was also part of a study on T cells in Graves' hyperthyroidism and ophthalmopathy.

Sample: peripheral blood mononuclear cells (PBMCs), taken at new diagnosis, from a patient treated with antithyroid drugs. Receptors were obtained from a woman aged 18-30 years with Graves disease.

There are many counts of this clonotype. At one boundary the junction diverges from the germline segment, which might be a read error. The chain employs TRBV18 and TRBJ1-2; D not certain. This CDR3 region has 13 residues. From germline, CDR1 is KGHSH and CDR2 LQKENI. Here the CDR3 DNA reads TGTACCAGCACGCTCCCCGGGGATATTGGCTACACCTTC. Residues: CTSTLPGDIGYTF.

This clonotype was counted ten times or more. The chain combines TRBV7-2 with TRBJ2-3, with 16 nucleotides matching TRBD2. After removal of 11 bases from V and 2 bases from J, the junction contained 10 bases not matched to a gene. Germline loops: CDR1 SGHTA, CDR2 FQGNSA. CDR3 length: 17 residues. CDR3: CASSGTSGRENTDTQYF. The CDR3 DNA is TGTGCCTCTTCCGGGACTAGCGGGAGGGAGAACACAGATACGCAGTATTTT.

This clonotype appeared a few times. The gene calls are TRBV29-1 and TRBJ1-1, with D unclear. Germline assignment: CDR1 SQVTM and CDR2 ANQGSEA. The CDR3 runs 14 residues. The V end was cut by 4 bases, the J end by 0 bases, with 12 bases between. In nucleotides, the CDR3 is TGCAGCGTTGTGGCAGATCCGATGAACACTGAAGCTTTCTTT. This translates into CSVVADPMNTEAFF.

J is TRBJ2-1 and V is TRBV29-1, with TRBD2 matching over 16 bases. Unmatched junction bases numbered 5, after V lost 6 bases and J lost 6 bases. This CDR3 is built from 15 residues. Germline loops: CDR1 SQVTM, CDR2 ANQGSEA. In nucleotides, the CDR3 is TGCAGCGTCGACGGGACTAGCGGGAGGGCCAATGAGCAGTTCTTC. Encoded protein: CSVDGTSGRANEQFF.

V and J are TRBV7-2 and TRBJ2-1; no clear D gene. The CDR3 extends over 13 amino acids. Germline CDR1 reads SGHTA; CDR2 reads FQGNSA. The V and J ends lost 5 bases and 14 bases respectively, with 19 bases between them. The CDR3: CASSTSPSSAEFF. The CDR3 nucleotides read TGTGCCAGCAGCACCAGCCCCTCGAGCGCGGAGTTCTTC.

A word on this clonotype: A single base is all that separates this from a far larger clone, so a read error is likely. The gene calls are TRBV6-2 or TRBV6-3 and TRBJ2-1, with D maybe TRBD2 (5 bases). Trimming stripped 0 bases from V and 13 bases from J, with 19 bases between. Per germline, CDR1 MNHEY and CDR2 SVGEGT. CDR3 length: 15 residues. The CDR3 nucleotides read TGTGCCAGCAGTTACTCCGGACTCGGGCAAGAGACCCAGTTCTTC. This codes for CASSYSGLGQETQFF.

The rearrangement joins TRBV30 to TRBJ2-7; D is uncertain. Trimming removed 4 bases at V and 2 bases at J, with 21 bases between. The germline CDR1 and CDR2 sequences are GTSNPN and SVGIG (reference sequence). The CDR3 spans 16 residues. The chain's CDR3 is CAWKGTKLSMTYEQYF. CDR3 DNA: TGTGCCTGGAAAGGCACCAAACTCTCGATGACCTACGAGCAGTACTTC.

The CDR3 nucleotides are TGCGCCAGCAGCCAAGCGGGACAGAGGGGTAATGAGCAGTTCTTC. It encodes CASSQAGQRGNEQFF. The chain carries TRBV4-1 and TRBJ2-1; 7 bases are shared with TRBD1. Germline V lookup: CDR1 MGHRA, CDR2 YSYEKL. This CDR3 is built from 15 residues. The ends lost 1 base at V and 7 bases at J; junction bases unmatched: 7.

By sample fraction, this clonotype is large (0.1 to 1%). The V call is TRBV30, the J call TRBJ1-5; D is unresolved. The CDR3 runs 11 residues. Germline V gives CDR1 GTSNPN, CDR2 SVGIG (reference sequence). Trimming cost V 2 bases and J 15 bases, with 14 bases left between them. In DNA form, the CDR3 reads TGTGCCTGGAGTTCGGGGTCGTTTTGGCATTTT. Amino acids: CAWSSGSFWHF.

In this sample, this clonotype turned up many times. V and J are TRBV2 and TRBJ2-3; D call uncertain. This CDR3 region has 11 residues. Deletions cut 7 bases from V and 7 bases from J, with 9 bases between. Germline V gene data show CDR1 as SNHLY and CDR2 as FYNNEI. CDR3 in DNA: TGTGCCAGCACCTTTACAAATACGCAGTATTTT. Amino acid sequence: CASTFTNTQYF.

This clonotype was observed at least ten times. The chain couples TRBV20-1 to TRBJ2-7, with 8 bases lining up with TRBD1. Germline trimming cut 0 bases from V and 3 bases from J; bases unmatched to any gene: 10. The V gene's germline CDR1 is DFQATT and CDR2 SNEGSKA (reference sequence). The CDR3 loop spans 16 amino acids. The CDR3 sequence is CSARDLGGQGFYEQYF. The DNA of the CDR3 is TGCAGTGCTAGAGATCTAGGTGGACAGGGTTTCTACGAGCAGTACTTC.

This clonotype occurred many times. The chain joins TRBV7-9 to TRBJ2-7, with 9 nucleotides matching TRBD1. This CDR3 is 13 amino acids long. Germline V gives CDR1 SEHNR, CDR2 FQNEAQ (reference sequence). The ends lost 4 bases at V and 5 bases at J; junction bases unmatched: 3. The CDR3: CASSSTGGNEQYF. Here the CDR3 DNA reads TGTGCCAGCAGCTCGACAGGGGGAAACGAGCAGTACTTC.

This rearrangement joins TRBV3-1 to TRBJ2-7; D not resolved. This CDR3 is 13 amino acids long. V was pared by 1 base and J by 3 bases, with 7 bases between. Germline CDR1 is LGHDT and CDR2 is YNNKEL (reference sequence). CDR3 sequence reads: CASSQGIYYEQYF. DNA of the CDR3: TGTGCCAGCAGCCAAGGTATTTACTACGAGCAGTACTTC.

The chain links TRBV11-2 to TRBJ1-2; D not resolved. The CDR3 has 14 amino acids. V gave up 0 bases and J gave up 6 bases, with 11 bases separating them. The germline V gene has CDR1 SGHAT and CDR2 FQNNGV. CDR3 region: CASSLDGRRHGYTF. The CDR3 DNA sequence: TGTGCCAGCAGCTTAGACGGACGCCGCCATGGCTACACCTTC.

The V and J genes are TRBV29-1 and TRBJ1-1; D remains unclear. Trimming pared 4 bases from V and 1 base from J, leaving 13 bases between. The CDR3 spans 14 residues. Germline CDR1 is SQVTM and CDR2 is ANQGSEA. The CDR3 DNA follows: TGCAGCGTTGGCCGGGTGGGTTGGAACACTGAAGCTTTCTTT. This translates into CSVGRVGWNTEAFF.

This clonotype occurred many times. The V gene is TRBV6-1, the J gene TRBJ1-1; D is perhaps TRBD1 (6 bases). Germline lookup yields CDR1 MNHNS and CDR2 SASEGT. Deletions cut 2 bases from V and 4 bases from J, with 17 bases between. The CDR3 totals 16 residues. The CDR3 sequence: CASSETRGWWGTEAFF. The CDR3 bases are TGTGCCAGCAGTGAAACCAGGGGTTGGTGGGGCACTGAAGCTTTCTTT.

Here the CDR3 reads CSVDGGRTNEQYF. The DNA for the CDR3 is TGCAGCGTTGATGGCGGGAGAACCAATGAGCAGTACTTC. The V gene is TRBV29-1, the J gene TRBJ2-1; 7 bases are shared with TRBD2. The DNA end lines up better with TRBJ2-7; the J call may be wrong. Germline loops: CDR1 SQVTM, CDR2 ANQGSEA. The CDR3 covers 13 residues.